The rows below give T cell receptor beta chains drawn from one sample of a study of shared clonotypes between healthy human individuals. The data were produced by immunoSEQ multiplex PCR, yet TCRdb's version contains in-frame clones alone and is incomplete. The sample has about 580,000 clones; 95% to 98% are singletons. Sequenced input: naive CD8+ T cells sorted from blood. These receptors came from a man aged 25-45 years in good health. Both conserved end residues are part of each CDR3. A D gene is named only where the DNA matches it firmly. Clone size is given for some rows only: seen once, a few or many times, or a class if the clone is expanded.

CDR3,DNA,J,size,D,V,length
CASSLGDGADEQYF,TGCGCCAGCAGCTTGGGAGATGGCGCGGACGAGCAGTACTTC,TRBJ2-7,.,.,TRBV5-1,14
CASSSGTGGNQPQHF,TGTGCCAGCAGTTCCGGGACAGGGGGTAATCAGCCCCAGCATTTT,TRBJ1-5,.,TRBD1,TRBV28,15
CASSPQPDRGLYEQYF,TGTGCCAGCAGCCCTCAACCGGACAGGGGGCTCTACGAGCAGTACTTC,TRBJ2-7,.,TRBD1,TRBV7-9,16
CASSQEIIPKRGYTF,TGCGCCAGCAGCCAAGAAATCATACCCAAGAGGGGCTACACCTTC,TRBJ1-2,.,.,TRBV4-3,15
CASSLVQGVYNEQFF,TGTGCCAGCAGCTTAGTTCAGGGGGTCTACAATGAGCAGTTCTTC,TRBJ2-1,.,TRBD1,TRBV7-9,15
CASSLGTTNTGELFF,TGTGCCAGCAGCTTGGGGACAACGAACACCGGGGAGCTGTTTTTT,TRBJ2-2,.,.,TRBV5-4,15
CASGYEQYF,TGTGCCAGCGGTTACGAGCAGTACTTC,TRBJ2-7,.,.,TRBV7-8,9
CASSQGGGVYGYTF,TGTGCCAGCAGCCAAGGAGGGGGCGTTTATGGCTACACCTTC,TRBJ1-2,.,TRBD1,TRBV4-2,14
CASSPRGKGTYEQYF,TGTGCCAGCAGCCCCAGGGGAAAGGGAACCTACGAGCAGTACTTC,TRBJ2-7,.,.,TRBV7-9,15
CASSFGLGYTGELFF,TGTGCCAGCAGCTTCGGTTTGGGGTACACCGGGGAGCTGTTTTTT,TRBJ2-2,.,.,TRBV5-4,15
CASSLVISGGGEEQFF,TGTGCCAGCAGCTTGGTTATTTCAGGAGGCGGAGAGGAGCAGTTCTTC,TRBJ2-1,.,.,TRBV7-2,16
CASSWLGADTQYF,TGTGCCAGCAGTTGGCTAGGGGCAGATACGCAGTATTTT,TRBJ2-3,.,.,TRBV11-2,13
CASSLAQGWEKLFF,TGTGCCAGCAGCTTAGCCCAGGGATGGGAAAAACTGTTTTTT,TRBJ1-4,.,.,TRBV11-2,14
CASSQQVADIYNEQFF,TGCGCCAGCAGCCAACAAGTAGCGGATATCTACAATGAGCAGTTCTTC,TRBJ2-1,.,.,TRBV4-1,16
CASSVEGGNSYNEQFF,TGTGCCAGCAGCGTAGAGGGGGGGAACTCCTACAATGAGCAGTTCTTC,TRBJ2-1,.,.,TRBV9,16
CAGSVEGYGARETQYF,TGTGCCGGCAGCGTAGAAGGGTATGGAGCTAGAGAGACCCAGTACTTC,TRBJ2-5,.,.,TRBV9,16
CASSQDPTGYEQYF,TGTGCCAGCAGCCAAGATCCGACTGGCTACGAGCAGTACTTC,TRBJ2-7,.,.,TRBV4-2,14
CASSDTIRLRETQYF,TGCGCCAGCAGTGATACGATCAGGTTACGAGAGACCCAGTACTTC,TRBJ2-5,.,.,TRBV10-2,15
CASSLRPGTGLTGELFF,TGTGCCAGCAGTTTACGACCCGGGACAGGGTTAACCGGGGAGCTGTTTTTT,TRBJ2-2,.,TRBD1,TRBV28,17
CATSRGFVSTDTQYF,TGTGCCACCAGCAGAGGATTCGTAAGCACAGATACGCAGTATTTT,TRBJ2-3,.,.,TRBV15,15
CASSSILAKNIQYF,TGTGCCAGCAGCTCCATACTAGCCAAAAACATTCAGTACTTC,TRBJ2-4,.,.,TRBV5-5,14
CASSFRPTGELFF,TGTGCCAGCAGTTTTAGGCCAACCGGGGAGCTGTTTTTT,TRBJ2-2,.,.,TRBV28,13
CASSRRGWEQYF,TGTGCCAGCAGCCGCCGGGGGTGGGAGCAGTACTTC,TRBJ2-7,.,.,TRBV5-8,12
CASSLRGGSYEQYF,TGCGCCAGCAGCTTGAGGGGCGGATCCTACGAGCAGTACTTC,TRBJ2-7,.,.,TRBV5-1,14
CASSPGQGTDTQYF,TGTGCCAGCAGCCCCGGACAGGGCACAGATACGCAGTATTTT,TRBJ2-3,.,TRBD1,TRBV7-8,14
CASSLATGNQPQHF,TGTGCCAGCAGCTTGGCGACAGGGAATCAGCCCCAGCATTTT,TRBJ1-5,.,TRBD1,TRBV5-6,14
CASSQGGVGQPQHF,TGTGCCAGCAGCCAGGGGGGTGTAGGTCAGCCCCAGCATTTT,TRBJ1-5,.,TRBD1,TRBV7-9,14
CASGRGTSGRNEQFF,TGTGCCAGCGGGCGAGGGACTAGCGGGCGGAATGAGCAGTTCTTC,TRBJ2-1,.,TRBD2,TRBV27,15
CASTDGGGTDTQYF,TGTGCCAGCACCGATGGAGGTGGCACAGATACGCAGTATTTT,TRBJ2-3,.,.,TRBV7-9,14
CASSLVGGPGEQYF,TGTGCCAGCAGCTTAGTGGGAGGGCCTGGAGAGCAGTACTTC,TRBJ2-7,.,TRBD2,TRBV11-2,14
CASSASDYEQYF,TGTGCCAGCAGCGCCTCGGACTACGAGCAGTACTTC,TRBJ2-7,.,.,TRBV9,12
CASRAPGYEQYF,TGTGCCAGCAGAGCCCCCGGGTACGAGCAGTACTTC,TRBJ2-7,.,.,TRBV6-6,12
CASSLVAEDLSYGYTF,TGTGCCAGCAGCTTAGTCGCTGAAGACCTTTCCTATGGCTACACCTTC,TRBJ1-2,.,.,TRBV11-2,16
CASSGRHELFPGYTF,TGTGCCAGCAGCGGCCGACATGAACTATTCCCTGGCTACACCTTC,TRBJ1-2,once,.,TRBV7-9,15
CASSQEGWGSSGSYEQYF,TGCGCCAGCAGCCAAGAGGGATGGGGATCTAGCGGCTCCTACGAGCAGTACTTC,TRBJ2-7,.,TRBD2,TRBV4-1,18
CASSLEGLAGVNEQFF,TGTGCCAGCAGCTTAGAAGGGCTAGCGGGAGTCAATGAGCAGTTCTTC,TRBJ2-1,.,TRBD2,TRBV7-2,16
CASSYAGGASYGYTF,TGCGCCAGCAGCTATGCAGGGGGCGCTTCCTATGGCTACACCTTC,TRBJ1-2,.,TRBD1,TRBV5-1,15
CASSLGATSSYEQYF,TGTGCCAGCAGCTTGGGGGCCACGAGCTCCTACGAGCAGTACTTC,TRBJ2-7,.,.,TRBV5-6,15
CASSLSGLAKDSDTQYF,TGTGCCAGCAGCTTATCAGGACTAGCGAAGGATTCAGATACGCAGTATTTT,TRBJ2-3,.,TRBD2,TRBV7-9,17
CASSDPGTAIDSEQYF,TGCGCCAGCAGTGACCCCGGGACAGCGATCGACTCCGAGCAGTACTTC,TRBJ2-7,.,TRBD1,TRBV10-2,16
CAWSIGSQETQYF,TGTGCCTGGAGTATAGGGAGCCAAGAGACCCAGTACTTC,TRBJ2-5,.,.,TRBV30,13
CASSEYGRDDNEQFF,TGTGCCAGCAGTGAATACGGCAGGGACGACAATGAGCAGTTCTTC,TRBJ2-1,.,.,TRBV25-1,15
CSARDEYEQFF,TGCAGTGCTAGAGACGAGTATGAGCAGTTCTTC,TRBJ2-1,.,.,TRBV20-1,11
CASSSSSLLSWGGNTQYF,TGTGCCAGCAGCTCCAGCTCCCTCCTGAGCTGGGGTGGGAATACGCAGTATTTT,TRBJ2-3,.,.,TRBV7-2,18
CASSRGQGLRLYEQYF,TGTGCCAGCAGCCGCGGACAGGGCCTAAGACTCTACGAGCAGTACTTC,TRBJ2-7,.,TRBD1,TRBV7-9,16
CASSSRQGSYNEQFF,TGTGCCAGCAGCTCTCGACAGGGGTCCTACAATGAGCAGTTCTTC,TRBJ2-1,.,TRBD1,TRBV11-3,15